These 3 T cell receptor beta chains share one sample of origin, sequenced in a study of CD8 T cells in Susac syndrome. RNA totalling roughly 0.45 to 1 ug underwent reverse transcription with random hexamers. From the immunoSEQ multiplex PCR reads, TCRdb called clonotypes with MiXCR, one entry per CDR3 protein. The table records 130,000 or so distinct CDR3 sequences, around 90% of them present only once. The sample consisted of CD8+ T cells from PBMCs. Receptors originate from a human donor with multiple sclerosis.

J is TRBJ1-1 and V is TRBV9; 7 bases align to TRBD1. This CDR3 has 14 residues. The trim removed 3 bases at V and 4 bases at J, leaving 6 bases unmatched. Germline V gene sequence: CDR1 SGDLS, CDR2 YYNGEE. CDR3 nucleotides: TGTGCCAGCAGCGCCTCGACAGGGACCACTGAAGCTTTCTTT. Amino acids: CASSASTGTTEAFF.

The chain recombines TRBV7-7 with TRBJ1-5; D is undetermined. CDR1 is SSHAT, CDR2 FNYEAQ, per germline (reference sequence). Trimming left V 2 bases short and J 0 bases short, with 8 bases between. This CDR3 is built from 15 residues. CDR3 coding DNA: TGTGCCAGCAGCTTAAAGGTTTATAGCAATCAGCCCCAGCATTTT. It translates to CASSLKVYSNQPQHF.

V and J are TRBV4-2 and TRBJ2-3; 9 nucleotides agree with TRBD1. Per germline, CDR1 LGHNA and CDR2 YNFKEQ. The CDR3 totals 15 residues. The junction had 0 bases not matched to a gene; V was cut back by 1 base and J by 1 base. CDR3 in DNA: TGTGCCAGCAGCCAAGGACAGGGGGGCACAGATACGCAGTATTTT. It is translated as CASSQGQGGTDTQYF.